Listed below are T cell receptor beta chains from one sample, sequenced in a study of lymphopenia after photon versus proton radiotherapy. This table comes from immunoSEQ multiplex PCR, and its TCRdb copy is limited to in-frame clones, with some not included. The sample lists approximately 58,000 clones, over 70% seen once, with over 25% in the top ten. The sample here was peripheral blood, taken from a patient treated with photon-based radiotherapy. The receptor source for this set is a man between 50 and 59 years old with gastric cancer. Both conserved end residues are part of each CDR3. D genes are given only for firm matches. Size is stated for part of the rows, as once, few or many counts, or as a class when the clone is expanded.

abundance,j_gene,d_gene,v_gene,CDR3aa,CDR3nt
-,TRBJ1-5,TRBD1,TRBV28,CASNELALQGFGNQPQHF,TGTGCCAGCAACGAACTGGCCCTACAGGGGTTCGGCAATCAGCCCCAGCATTTT
-,TRBJ2-7,TRBD1,TRBV4-3,CASSQGQGSYEQYF,TGCGCCAGCAGCCAAGGACAGGGCTCCTACGAGCAGTACTTC
few,TRBJ1-3,TRBD1,TRBV11-3,CASSPGGGNTIYF,TGTGCCAGCAGCCCAGGGGGAGGAAACACCATATATTTT
-,TRBJ2-7,-,TRBV4-1,CASSQDGGAFYEQYF,TGCGCCAGCAGCCAAGATGGGGGGGCGTTCTACGAGCAGTACTTC
-,TRBJ1-5,-,TRBV10-3,CAISESGGNQPQHF,TGTGCCATCAGTGAGTCGGGAGGAAATCAGCCCCAGCATTTT
-,TRBJ2-7,TRBD1,TRBV18,CASSPKTGLGPYEQYF,TGTGCCAGCTCACCGAAGACAGGGCTCGGCCCCTACGAGCAGTACTTC
-,TRBJ1-2,-,TRBV2,CASSETHYGYTF,TGTGCCAGCAGTGAAACTCACTATGGCTACACCTTC
once,TRBJ2-2,-,TRBV5-5,CASSLGLDHGELFF,TGTGCCAGCAGCTTGGGGTTGGACCACGGGGAGCTGTTTTTT
-,TRBJ2-1,TRBD2,TRBV19,CATGGETSYNEQFF,TGTGCCACCGGGGGGGAGACCTCCTACAATGAGCAGTTCTTC
-,TRBJ2-3,-,TRBV19,CASIQRSTDTQYF,TGTGCCAGTATTCAGCGTAGCACAGATACGCAGTATTTT